The sequence of this TCR beta chain was determined in a study of shared clonotypes between healthy human individuals. This clone was found a few times. The antigen is not known. Study-level findings and limits: Unshared clonotypes carried lower generation probabilities than those common to all four donors.

Produced via immunoSEQ multiplex PCR; TCRdb's table is partial and in-frame only. The data contain over 150,000 clones, about 66% of them singletons. The V gene lost 5 bases and the J gene lost 5 bases, with 15 bases spanning the gap. CDR3 length: 15 amino acids. Germline loops: CDR1 SGHAT, CDR2 FQNNGV. The sample comprised memory CD4+ T cells sorted from blood. Noted subset: CD45RA-negative fraction. The receptor was derived from a man in his thirties or forties in good health. The chain couples TRBV11-2 to TRBJ1-4; TRBD1 might be the D (5 bases). In DNA, the CDR3 is TGTGCCAGCAGCGGGGGGACTTCTACAAATGAAAAACTGTTTTTT. It yields the protein CASSGGTSTNEKLFF.